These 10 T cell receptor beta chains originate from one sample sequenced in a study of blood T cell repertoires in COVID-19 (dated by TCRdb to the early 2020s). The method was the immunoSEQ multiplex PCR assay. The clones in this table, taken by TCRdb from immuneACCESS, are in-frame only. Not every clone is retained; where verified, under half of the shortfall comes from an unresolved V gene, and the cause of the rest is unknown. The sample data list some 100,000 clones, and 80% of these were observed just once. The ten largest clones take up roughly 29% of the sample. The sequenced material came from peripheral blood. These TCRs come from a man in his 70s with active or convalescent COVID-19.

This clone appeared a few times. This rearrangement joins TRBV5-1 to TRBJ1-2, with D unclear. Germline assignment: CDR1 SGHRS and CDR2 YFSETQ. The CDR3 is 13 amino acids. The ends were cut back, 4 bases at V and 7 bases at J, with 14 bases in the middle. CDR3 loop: CASSASGKGGYTF. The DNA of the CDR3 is TGCGCCAGCAGCGCGTCCGGGAAGGGTGGCTACACCTTC.

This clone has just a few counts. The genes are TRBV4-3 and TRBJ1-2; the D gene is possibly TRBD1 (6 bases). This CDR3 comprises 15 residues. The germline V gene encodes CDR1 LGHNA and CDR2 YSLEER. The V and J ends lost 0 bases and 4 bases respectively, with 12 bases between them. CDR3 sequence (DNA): TGCGCCAGCAGCCAAGATGGTGGGGGCGTCTATGGCTACACCTTC. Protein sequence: CASSQDGGGVYGYTF.

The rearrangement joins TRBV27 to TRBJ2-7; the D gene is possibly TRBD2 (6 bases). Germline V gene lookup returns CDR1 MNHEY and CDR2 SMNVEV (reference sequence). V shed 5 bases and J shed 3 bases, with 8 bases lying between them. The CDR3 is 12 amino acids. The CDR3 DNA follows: TGTGCCAGCAGTGGGGGGAGCTACGAGCAGTACTTC. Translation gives CASSGGSYEQYF.

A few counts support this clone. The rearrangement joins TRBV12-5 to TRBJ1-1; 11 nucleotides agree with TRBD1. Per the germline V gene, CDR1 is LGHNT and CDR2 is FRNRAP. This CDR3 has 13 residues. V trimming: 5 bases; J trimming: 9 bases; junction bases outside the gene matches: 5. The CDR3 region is CASGLGQGAKAFF. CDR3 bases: TGTGCTAGTGGTCTCGGACAGGGGGCTAAAGCTTTCTTT.

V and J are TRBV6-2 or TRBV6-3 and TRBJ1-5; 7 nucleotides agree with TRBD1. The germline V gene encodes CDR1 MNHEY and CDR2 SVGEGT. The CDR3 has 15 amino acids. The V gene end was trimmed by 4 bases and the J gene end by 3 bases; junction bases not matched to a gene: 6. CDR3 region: CASSSQGTANQPQHF. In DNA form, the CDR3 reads TGTGCCAGCAGTTCTCAGGGGACAGCCAATCAGCCCCAGCATTTT.

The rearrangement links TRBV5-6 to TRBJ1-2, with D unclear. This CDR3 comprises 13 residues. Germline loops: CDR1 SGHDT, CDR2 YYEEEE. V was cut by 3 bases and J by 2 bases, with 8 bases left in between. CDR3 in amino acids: CASSSVTNYGYTF. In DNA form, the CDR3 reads TGTGCCAGCAGCTCGGTCACCAACTATGGCTACACCTTC. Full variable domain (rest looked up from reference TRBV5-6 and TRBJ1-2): DAGVTQSPTHLIKTRGQQVTLRCSPKSGHDTVSWYQQALGQGPQFIFQYYEEEERQRGNFPDRFSGHQFPNYSSELNVNALLLGDSALYLCASSSVTNYGYTFGSGTRLTVV.

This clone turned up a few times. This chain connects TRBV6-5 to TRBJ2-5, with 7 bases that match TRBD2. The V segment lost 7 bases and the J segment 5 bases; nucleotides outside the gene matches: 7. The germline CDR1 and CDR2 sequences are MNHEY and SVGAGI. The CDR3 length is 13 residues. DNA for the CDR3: TGTGCCAGCAAGGGGAGGGGCCGGGAGACCCAGTACTTC. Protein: CASKGRGRETQYF.

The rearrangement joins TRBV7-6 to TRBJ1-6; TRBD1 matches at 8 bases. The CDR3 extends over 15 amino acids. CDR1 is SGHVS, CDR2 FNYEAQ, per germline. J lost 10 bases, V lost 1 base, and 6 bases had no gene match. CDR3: CASSLEGDRLSPLHF. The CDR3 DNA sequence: TGTGCCAGCAGCTTAGAGGGGGACAGGCTGTCACCCCTCCACTTT. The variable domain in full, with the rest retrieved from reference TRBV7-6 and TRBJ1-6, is GAGVSQSPRYKVTKRGQDVALRCDPISGHVSLYWYRQALGQGPEFLTYFNYEAQQDKSGLPNDRFSAERPEGSISTLTIQRTEQRDSAMYRCASSLEGDRLSPLHFGNGTRLTVT.

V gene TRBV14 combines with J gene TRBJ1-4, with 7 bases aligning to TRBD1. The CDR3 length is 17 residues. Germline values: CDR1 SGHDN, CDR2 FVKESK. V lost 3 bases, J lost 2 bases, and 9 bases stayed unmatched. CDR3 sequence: CASSQGDRASTNEKLFF. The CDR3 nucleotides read TGTGCCAGCAGCCAGGGAGACAGGGCTTCGACTAATGAAAAACTGTTTTTT.

The CDR3 here is CASSQVILSTGELFF. CDR3 DNA: TGTGCCAGCAGCCAAGTAATCCTAAGCACCGGGGAGCTGTTTTTT. The chain uses TRBV3-1 (or the pseudogene TRBV3-2) and TRBJ2-2, with D unresolved. V was trimmed by 1 base and J by 4 bases, leaving 10 bases between them. CDR1 LGHDT and CDR2 YNNKEL come from the germline V gene (reference sequence). This CDR3 comprises 15 residues.